The T cell receptor (beta chain) described here comes from a study of shared clonotypes between healthy human individuals. Study results and caveats: Richness estimates generally favored naive over memory subsets.

Researchers ran the assay at a deep level. Clones were read by immunoSEQ multiplex PCR, and TCRdb kept only the in-frame ones, dropping some. The sample holds about 700,000 clones, 92% seen once. V dropped 1 base and J dropped 3; count of bases not matched to a gene: 7. The V gene's germline CDR1 is SQVTM and CDR2 ANQGSEA. This CDR3 is 16 amino acids long. Naive CD8 cells, CD45RO-negative and positively selected for CCR7, excluded terminally differentiated effector memory CD45RA+ cells. For this clone: Antigen specificity is unknown.

Sequenced input: naive CD8+ T cells sorted from blood. This rearrangement joins TRBV29-1 to TRBJ2-3; 10 bases map to TRBD2. This TCR was recovered from a man aged 25-45 years in good health. The CDR3 protein is CSVEVGLAGETDTQYF. The CDR3 DNA reads TGCAGCGTTGAAGTGGGTCTAGCGGGAGAGACAGATACGCAGTATTTT.